This TCR beta chain was sequenced during a study of blood T cell repertoires in COVID-19. The wider study: Samples of COVID-19 (acute and convalescent) were obtained from the United States, Italy and Spain. The analysed material was cDNA or gDNA that came from T cells, B-cell-depleted T cells, or PBMCs.

This clone was observed a few times. Authors' analysis steps: The authors estimated nucleated cell counts from reference gene primer amplification. Produced via immunoSEQ multiplex PCR; TCRdb's table is partial and in-frame only. The D gene and trimming were derived from the DNA, and the V and J assignments and clone size from that table. Of 100,000 to 120,000 clones in the sample, 81% are singletons; the top ten hold less than 45%. The V gene's germline CDR1 is LGHDT and CDR2 YNNKEL (reference sequence). V lost 7 bases to trimming and J lost 2 bases, with 14 bases between them. The CDR3 contains 14 residues.

The chain couples TRBV3-1 (or the pseudogene TRBV3-2) to TRBJ1-1; no definite D call. The material sequenced was peripheral blood. This sequence was found in a man older than 75 with acute or convalescent COVID-19. DNA of the CDR3: TGTGCCAGCACCCGGGATCCTGTAAACACTGAAGCTTTCTTT. Translation: CASTRDPVNTEAFF.